One sample yielded the 28 T cell receptor beta chains listed below, sequenced in a study of blood T cell repertoires in COVID-19. Clones were sequenced by immunoSEQ multiplex PCR, and TCRdb holds only the in-frame ones, with some missing. The repertoire includes around 620,000 clones, 90% of them detected once, and roughly 0.26% sits in the top ten. What was sequenced was peripheral blood. The source of these receptors is a woman younger than 30 with acute or convalescent COVID-19.

The rearrangement links TRBV3-1 (or the pseudogene TRBV3-2) to TRBJ1-1; TRBD1 agrees at 9 bases. CDR1 is LGHDT, CDR2 YNNKEL, per germline (reference sequence). Trimming at V came to 4 bases and at J to 2 bases, leaving 5 bases not matched to a gene. CDR3 length: 15 amino acids. DNA of the CDR3: TGTGCCAGCAGCCGTCCGGGACAGGGTAACACTGAAGCTTTCTTT. It is translated as CASSRPGQGNTEAFF.

This chain links TRBV3-1 (or the pseudogene TRBV3-2) with TRBJ2-3, with 9 bases aligning to TRBD1. Germline values: CDR1 LGHDT, CDR2 YNNKEL (reference sequence). The V segment lost 2 bases and the J segment 4 bases; nucleotides outside the gene matches: 4. There are 15 residues in the CDR3. This CDR3 reads CASSQWDREADTQYF. For the CDR3, the DNA is TGTGCCAGCAGCCAATGGGACAGGGAAGCAGATACGCAGTATTTT.

V gene TRBV5-1 combines with J gene TRBJ1-4; no firm D call. The germline CDR1 and CDR2 sequences are SGHRS and YFSETQ. CDR3 size: 14 residues. Trimming took off 4 bases at V and 4 bases at J, with 11 bases between the two ends. The CDR3, as DNA: TGCGCCAGCAGCCGGAGGCCGGGTAATGAAAAACTGTTTTTT. This translates into CASSRRPGNEKLFF.

This clone was seen once. The rearrangement joins TRBV5-1 to TRBJ1-6; D may be TRBD1 (6 bases). V was shortened by 4 bases and J by 6 bases, with 14 bases between the two germline ends. The CDR3 contains 15 residues. CDR1 and CDR2 from the germline V gene are SGHRS and YFSETQ. CDR3 amino acids: CASSLATGPNSPLHF. The CDR3 nucleotides read TGCGCCAGCAGCCTCGCGACAGGTCCTAATTCACCCCTCCACTTT.

The gene calls are TRBV7-2 and TRBJ2-1; the D gene is possibly TRBD2 (5 bases). V was cut by 5 bases and J by 6 bases, with 17 bases left in between. In germline, CDR1 is SGHTA, CDR2 FQGNSA. The CDR3 has 15 amino acids. CDR3 nucleotide sequence: TGTGCCAGCAGCGAAGGACTCGGACTCTTCAATGAGCAGTTCTTC. It specifies CASSEGLGLFNEQFF.

The J gene is TRBJ1-2, the V gene TRBV5-1; D might be TRBD1 (6 bases). Germline CDR1 reads SGHRS; CDR2 reads YFSETQ. CDR3 size: 14 residues. V lost 3 bases and J lost 6, with 15 bases in between. The CDR3 reads CASSSYLQGDGYTF. DNA of the CDR3: TGCGCCAGCAGCTCGTACCTACAGGGTGATGGCTACACCTTC.

DNA for the CDR3: TGTGCCAGCAGCCTCATTGCGACAACTAATGAAAAACTGTTTTTT. Translating gives CASSLIATTNEKLFF. V usage is TRBV7-2 and J usage is TRBJ1-4; no reliable D call. The V end lost 5 bases, the J end lost 0 bases, and 10 bases lay between the germline ends. This CDR3 has 15 residues. The V gene's germline CDR1 is SGHTA and CDR2 FQGNSA.

The gene calls are TRBV5-5 and TRBJ2-5; 7 bases map to TRBD2. CDR3 length equals 16 residues. Germline CDR1 reads SGHKS; CDR2 reads YYEKEE (reference sequence). The V gene end was trimmed by 3 bases and the J gene end by 5 bases; junction bases not matched to a gene: 13. In nucleotides, the CDR3 is TGTGCCAGCAGCTCGGGGGACTACATCTCCCGGGAGACCCAGTACTTC. It yields the protein CASSSGDYISRETQYF.

This chain connects TRBV9 to TRBJ2-7, with 9 bases lining up with TRBD1. Germline CDR1 reads SGDLS; CDR2 reads YYNGEE. Trimming cost V 0 bases and J 2 bases; bases outside gene matches: 18. The CDR3 totals 20 residues. The CDR3 nucleotides read TGTGCCAGCAGCGTAGGTGGGAGGGGGACAGGGAAAAACTGGCCCTACGAGCAGTACTTC. It translates to CASSVGGRGTGKNWPYEQYF. Full variable domain (remainder filled in from reference TRBV9 and TRBJ2-7): DSGVTQTPKHLITATGQRVTLRCSPRSGDLSVYWYQQSLDQGLQFLIQYYNGEERAKGNILERFSAQQFPDLHSELNLSSLELGDSALYFCASSVGGRGTGKNWPYEQYFGPGTRLTVT.

This chain links TRBV6-5 with TRBJ1-1; a weak D match, TRBD1 (5 bases). There are 14 residues in the CDR3. Germline V lookup: CDR1 MNHEY, CDR2 SVGAGI. The V end was cut by 5 bases, the J end by 0 bases, with 10 bases between. The CDR3 spells CASSRGTLNTEAFF. In DNA form, the CDR3 reads TGTGCCAGCAGTCGCGGGACCTTGAACACTGAAGCTTTCTTT.

With regard to this clone: Germline and junction disagree at one end, which may indicate a read error. The chain joins TRBV7-9 to TRBJ1-6; D is uncertain. The CDR3 is made up of 12 amino acids. Germline values: CDR1 SEHNR, CDR2 FQNEAQ (reference sequence). CDR3 region: CVMGSLNSPLHF. In nucleotides, the CDR3 is TGCGTGATGGGGAGCCTGAATTCACCCCTCCACTTT. Supplemented by reference TRBV7-9 and TRBJ1-6, the full variable domain reads DTGVSQNPRHKITKRGQNVTFRCDPISEHNRLYWYRQTLGQGPEFLTYFQNEAQLEKSRLLSDRFSAERPKGSFSTLEIQRTEQGDSAMYLCVMGSLNSPLHFGNGTRLTVT.

The rearrangement uses TRBV28 and TRBJ1-4; D call uncertain. In germline, CDR1 is MDHEN, CDR2 SYDVKM. Trimming shortened V by 4 bases and J by 2 bases, and 14 bases separated the two germline ends. The CDR3 totals 16 residues. The CDR3 protein is CASSSKSGITNEKLFF. The CDR3 nucleotides are TGTGCCAGCAGTTCCAAGTCCGGTATCACTAATGAAAAACTGTTTTTT.

This sequence joins TRBV5-1 and TRBJ2-1; 9 positions agree with TRBD2. The V segment lost 1 base and the J segment 7 bases; nucleotides outside the gene matches: 3. Germline CDR1 and CDR2: SGHRS and YFSETQ. The CDR3 consists of 14 residues. The CDR3 region has the DNA TGCGCCAGCAGCTTGAGCGGGGGGTCAAATGAGCAGTTCTTC. Translation gives CASSLSGGSNEQFF. Full variable domain (outside the CDR3, taken from reference TRBV5-1 and TRBJ2-1): KAGVTQTPRYLIKTRGQQVTLSCSPISGHRSVSWYQQTPGQGLQFLFEYFSETQRNKGNFPGRFSGRQFSNSRSEMNVSTLELGDSALYLCASSLSGGSNEQFFGPGTRLTVL.

The genes are TRBV13 and TRBJ2-1; 11 bases align to TRBD2. Germline V gene lookup returns CDR1 PRHDT and CDR2 FYEKMQ (reference sequence). The CDR3 has 14 amino acids. V lost 5 bases to trimming and J lost 8 bases; unmatched junction nucleotides: 5. Here the CDR3 reads CASSARLAGYEQFF. In nucleotides, the CDR3 is TGTGCCAGCAGCGCCCGACTAGCGGGGTATGAGCAGTTCTTC.

The V gene is TRBV13, the J gene TRBJ1-2, with D tentatively TRBD1 (6 bases). CDR1 PRHDT and CDR2 FYEKMQ come from the germline V gene (reference sequence). The CDR3 is 15 residues long. Trimming removed 7 bases from V and 2 bases from J, with 17 bases in between. CDR3 nucleotides: TGTGCCAGCATCCTACGGGGGGCAAGGAACTATGGCTACACCTTC. Protein product: CASILRGARNYGYTF.

The rearrangement links TRBV12-3 or TRBV12-4 to TRBJ2-7; D remains ambiguous. The CDR3 loop spans 13 amino acids. V lost 5 bases to trimming and J lost 3 bases, with 11 bases between them. CDR3 in amino acids: CASSPLGFYEQYF. The DNA for the CDR3 is TGTGCCAGCAGTCCACTCGGTTTCTACGAGCAGTACTTC.

The CDR3 region is CATSDLAPGQSRTGELFF. The CDR3 nucleotides read TGTGCCACCAGTGATCTGGCGCCGGGACAGAGTAGAACCGGGGAGCTGTTTTTT. The rearrangement links TRBV24-1 to TRBJ2-2; TRBD1 matches 7 bases. CDR1 is KGHDR and CDR2 is SFDVKD in the germline V gene. The CDR3 is made up of 18 amino acids. Trimming cost V 3 bases and J 5 bases; bases outside gene matches: 14.

The V and J genes are TRBV29-1 and TRBJ1-2, with D possibly being TRBD1 (5 bases). V lost 4 bases to trimming and J lost 4 bases, with 13 bases between them. The germline gives CDR1 SQVTM, CDR2 ANQGSEA. The CDR3 is made up of 13 amino acids. The CDR3 spells CSVVGGEPYGYTF. The CDR3 DNA reads TGCAGCGTTGTTGGGGGGGAACCCTATGGCTACACCTTC.

The chain combines TRBV4-1 with TRBJ1-5; 7 bases fit TRBD1. Germline CDR1 reads MGHRA; CDR2 reads YSYEKL. The CDR3 extends over 16 amino acids. The junction had 4 bases not matched to a gene; V was cut back by 0 bases and J by 2 bases. The CDR3 DNA sequence: TGCGCCAGCAGCCAAGAAGGGCAGGGGGGCAATCAGCCCCAGCATTTT. This encodes CASSQEGQGGNQPQHF.

The V call is TRBV2, the J call TRBJ2-7; TRBD2 matches at 8 bases. The V gene's germline CDR1 is SNHLY and CDR2 FYNNEI. The trim removed 7 bases at V and 2 bases at J, leaving 7 bases unmatched. The length of the CDR3 is 14 residues. CDR3 protein: CASKAGGFTYEQYF. CDR3 nucleotide sequence: TGTGCCAGCAAGGCGGGGGGCTTTACCTACGAGCAGTACTTC.

V and J are TRBV5-5 and TRBJ1-1; 8 bases are a match to TRBD1. Trimming removed 5 bases from V and 6 bases from J; junction bases left unmatched: 9. CDR3 length: 14 amino acids. Germline CDR1 and CDR2: SGHKS and YYEKEE (reference sequence). As DNA, the CDR3 is TGTGCCAGCAGTTTTGGACAGGGTAGCCCTGAAGCTTTCTTT. Translating it yields CASSFGQGSPEAFF.

With regard to this clone: A junction boundary mismatches the germline segment, possibly from a read error. This chain joins TRBV6-5 and TRBJ1-2; tentatively, D is TRBD1 (6 bases). Germline V gene data show CDR1 as MNHEY and CDR2 as SVGAGI. This CDR3 spans 13 amino acids. The CDR3 DNA follows: TGTGCCAGCAGTTACTCGCGACAGGCACCAGATTACTTC. Translation: CASSYSRQAPDYF.

This clone was recorded a few times. The chain uses TRBV27 and TRBJ1-6; perhaps TRBD1 as D (6 bases). The CDR3 is 15 amino acids. The germline V and J ends were trimmed by 4 bases and 7 bases, with 14 bases remaining between them. Per germline, CDR1 MNHEY and CDR2 SMNVEV (reference sequence). As DNA, the CDR3 is TGTGCCAGCAGTTACGATTGGGACATAAATTCACCCCTCCACTTT. Translated, it gives CASSYDWDINSPLHF.

This clone was picked up one time. The V and J genes are TRBV6-5 and TRBJ1-3, with 8 nucleotides matching TRBD1. The V gene's germline CDR1 is MNHEY and CDR2 SVGAGI. Trimming at V came to 6 bases and at J to 4 bases, leaving 5 bases not matched to a gene. The CDR3 is 14 residues long. The CDR3 protein is CASRPGTGGNTIYF. CDR3 nucleotide sequence: TGTGCCAGCAGACCCGGGACAGGAGGAAACACCATATATTTT.

This chain links TRBV18 with TRBJ1-1, with 9 bases identical to TRBD1. CDR1 is KGHSH and CDR2 is LQKENI in the germline V gene. This CDR3 is built from 15 residues. J lost 2 bases, V lost 1 base, and 2 bases had no gene match. DNA of the CDR3: TGTGCCAGCTCACCACTGGACAGGGGCAACACTGAAGCTTTCTTT. Protein sequence: CASSPLDRGNTEAFF.

The chain couples TRBV19 to TRBJ1-5, with TRBD1 matching 7 bases. Germline CDR1 LNHDA, CDR2 SQIVND (reference sequence). Trimming removed 2 bases from V and 4 bases from J; junction bases left unmatched: 5. The CDR3 consists of 15 residues. The CDR3 nucleotides are TGTGCCAGTAGTATATGGGGACAGTGGAATCAGCCCCAGCATTTT. It encodes CASSIWGQWNQPQHF.

The chain carries TRBV29-1 and TRBJ1-2; 7 bases are a match to TRBD1. The CDR3 sequence is 12 residues long. The V and J ends lost 7 bases and 7 bases, in that order; junction bases with no gene match: 9. CDR1 is SQVTM and CDR2 is ANQGSEA in the germline V gene. DNA for the CDR3: TGCAGCGGGGAACAGGGGATCTCTGGCTACACCTTC. Protein: CSGEQGISGYTF.

The J gene is TRBJ2-3, the V gene TRBV3-1 (or the pseudogene TRBV3-2); TRBD2 aligns across 8 bases. V gave up 1 base and J gave up 2 bases; unmatched junction bases: 2. In germline, CDR1 is LGHDT, CDR2 YNNKEL (reference sequence). The CDR3 runs 15 residues. The CDR3 DNA reads as TGTGCCAGCAGCCAAGCGGGGGGGTACACAGATACGCAGTATTTT. It encodes CASSQAGGYTDTQYF.